These 28 T cell receptor beta chains originate from one sample sequenced in a study of shared clonotypes between healthy human individuals. Profiling relied on immunoSEQ multiplex PCR, and the TCRdb table lists in-frame clones only, not all of them. The sample has about 2.4 million clones, around nine tenths seen once. Sequencing was performed on naive CD4+ T cells sorted from blood. Subset indicated: CD45RA+ positively selected. The source is a man between 18 and 35 years old in good health.

This clone was seen just once. The chain joins TRBV11-3 to TRBJ2-7; 8 bases are a match to TRBD1. V lost 6 bases, J lost 6 bases, and 7 bases stayed unmatched. CDR3 length: 13 amino acids. Germline-derived CDR1 and CDR2 are SGHNT and YENEEA. The CDR3 protein is CASSRDRRGEQYF. CDR3 bases: TGTGCCAGCAGTCGGGACAGGCGGGGCGAGCAGTACTTC.

The chain links TRBV19 to TRBJ1-2; no clear D gene. V lost 3 bases to trimming and J lost 4 bases, with 9 bases between them. The V gene's germline CDR1 is LNHDA and CDR2 SQIVND (reference sequence). The CDR3 has 13 amino acids. The CDR3 reads CASSMVAGYGYTF. CDR3 DNA: TGTGCCAGTAGTATGGTGGCGGGCTATGGCTACACCTTC.

The chain joins TRBV5-1 to TRBJ2-5; unclear D gene. With the DNA end fitting TRBJ2-7 better, the J assignment may be wrong. In germline, CDR1 is SGHRS, CDR2 YFSETQ. This CDR3 has 13 residues. The CDR3 DNA reads as TGCGCCAGCAGCTCCCCCCAATCCTACGAGCAGTACTTC. This sequence encodes CASSSPQSYEQYF.

This clone was seen more than once but under ten times. The rearrangement links TRBV29-1 to TRBJ1-5; no reliable D call. V was shortened by 3 bases and J by 7 bases, with 13 bases between the two germline ends. The CDR3 is 13 residues long. Germline V gives CDR1 SQVTM, CDR2 ANQGSEA. The CDR3 is CSVETGPGQPQHF. The CDR3 DNA is TGCAGCGTTGAGACGGGCCCCGGGCAGCCCCAGCATTTT.

The rearrangement links TRBV2 to TRBJ2-2, with no clear D. V lost 6 bases and J lost 2, with 7 bases in between. Per the germline V gene, CDR1 is SNHLY and CDR2 is FYNNEI. This CDR3 is 13 amino acids long. This chain's CDR3 is CASSAPNTGELFF. The CDR3, as DNA: TGTGCCAGCAGCGCGCCTAACACCGGGGAGCTGTTTTTT.

As concerns this clone: Other DNA sequences in the sample encode the same CDR3. The V and J genes are TRBV5-1 and TRBJ2-1; D unresolved. V dropped 0 bases and J dropped 4 bases, with 5 bases sitting between them. Looked up from germline, CDR1 is SGHRS and CDR2 is YFSETQ. There are 13 residues in the CDR3. In DNA form, the CDR3 reads TGCGCCAGCAGCTTGGATCCATACAATGAGCAGTTCTTC. Protein sequence: CASSLDPYNEQFF.

The chain joins TRBV5-5 to TRBJ2-7, with TRBD1 matching 8 bases. Germline V CDR1 and CDR2: SGHKS, YYEKEE (reference sequence). With V trimmed by 3 bases and J by 6 bases, 5 bases remained unmatched. The CDR3 runs 13 residues. The CDR3 here is CASSSGGAIEQYF. DNA for the CDR3: TGTGCCAGCAGCTCAGGGGGCGCTATCGAGCAGTACTTC.

In its sample, this clone was seen once. This chain joins TRBV10-3 and TRBJ1-3; D is ambiguous. Trimming took 4 bases from V and 0 from J, leaving 13 bases between them. From germline, CDR1 is ENHRY and CDR2 SYGVKD. There are 16 residues in the CDR3. Here the CDR3 reads CAISVGPSSSGNTIYF. DNA of the CDR3: TGTGCCATCAGTGTCGGACCTTCGAGCTCTGGAAACACCATATATTTT.

About this clone: The sample carries other DNA sequences with the same CDR3. The V and J genes are TRBV11-2 and TRBJ2-7, with 9 bases identical to TRBD1. V lost 3 bases and J lost 5; bases outside the gene matches: 5. Germline V gene data show CDR1 as SGHAT and CDR2 as FQNNGV. This CDR3 has 14 residues. DNA for the CDR3: TGTGCCAGCAGCTTGAACAGGGGGCTGGACGAGCAGTACTTC. Translating it yields CASSLNRGLDEQYF.

The chain employs TRBV2 and TRBJ2-7, with TRBD1 matching 8 bases. Per germline, CDR1 SNHLY and CDR2 FYNNEI. V trimming: 2 bases; J trimming: 9 bases; junction bases outside the gene matches: 21. The length of the CDR3 is 18 residues. CDR3 loop: CASSEPGKSDRVFSGQYF. The CDR3 DNA reads as TGTGCCAGCAGTGAACCTGGGAAGTCGGACAGGGTCTTTAGTGGGCAGTACTTC.

A note on this clone: The same CDR3 also results from other DNA sequences found in this sample. The J gene is TRBJ2-5, the V gene TRBV7-9; D gene uncertain. Per the germline V gene, CDR1 is SEHNR and CDR2 is FQNEAQ (reference sequence). This CDR3 has 11 residues. The germline V and J ends were trimmed by 2 bases and 3 bases, with 1 base remaining between them. The CDR3 spells CASSLKETQYF. As DNA, the CDR3 is TGTGCCAGCAGCTTAAAAGAGACCCAGTACTTC.

The V call is TRBV5-1, the J call TRBJ1-4, with TRBD1 matching 9 bases. V was clipped by 0 bases and J by 5 bases; unmatched bases: 5. The CDR3 has 16 amino acids. CDR1 SGHRS and CDR2 YFSETQ come from the germline V gene. The CDR3 loop reads CASSLGSGTGNEKLFF. CDR3 coding DNA: TGCGCCAGCAGCTTGGGGAGCGGGACAGGGAATGAAAAACTGTTTTTT.

The rearrangement links TRBV5-8 to TRBJ2-7, with TRBD1 matching 8 bases. Trimming took 2 bases from V and 3 from J; bases not matched to a gene: 7. CDR1 SGHTS and CDR2 YDEGEE come from the germline V gene. This CDR3 contains 15 residues. CDR3 loop: CASSLLRTGNYEQYF. The CDR3 nucleotides read TGTGCCAGCAGCTTATTGCGGACAGGGAACTACGAGCAGTACTTC.

V and J are TRBV5-1 and TRBJ1-4; D is unresolved. V shed 4 bases and J shed 5 bases, with 9 bases lying between them. The CDR3 is made up of 13 amino acids. Looked up from germline, CDR1 is SGHRS and CDR2 is YFSETQ. The CDR3 protein is CASSLTRNEKLFF. The CDR3 region has the DNA TGCGCCAGCAGCCTGACTCGGAATGAAAAACTGTTTTTT.

The chain combines TRBV2 with TRBJ2-5; D unclear. From germline, CDR1 is SNHLY and CDR2 FYNNEI. V lost 5 bases and J 1 base, leaving 8 bases between the germline ends. The CDR3 sequence is 13 residues long. CDR3 in amino acids: CASSQVRQETQYF. The CDR3 DNA is TGTGCCAGCAGTCAGGTGCGCCAAGAGACCCAGTACTTC.

This clone was seen once. Different DNA sequences within this sample yield the same CDR3. This chain uses TRBV28 with TRBJ1-2; D remains ambiguous. Trimming took 6 bases from V and 4 from J, leaving 18 bases between them. The CDR3 covers 15 residues. The germline CDR1 and CDR2 sequences are MDHEN and SYDVKM. Here the CDR3 DNA reads TGTGCCAGCAGCCCACCACAAGGGCCGCTCTATGGCTACACCTTC. Protein: CASSPPQGPLYGYTF.

The chain employs TRBV15 and TRBJ1-2, with TRBD1 as a possible D gene (5 bases). The CDR3 contains 16 residues. Germline V gene sequence: CDR1 LNHNV, CDR2 YYDKDF (reference sequence). V gave up 5 bases and J gave up 3 bases, with 19 bases separating them. The CDR3 DNA is TGTGCCACCAGCTTCCGGACAAAAACCCAATACTATGGCTACACCTTC. The encoded protein is CATSFRTKTQYYGYTF. The full variable domain, its missing parts supplied by reference TRBV15 and TRBJ1-2, is DAMVIQNPRYQVTQFGKPVTLSCSQTLNHNVMYWYQQKSSQAPKLLFHYYDKDFNNEADTPDNFQSRRPNTSFCFLDIRSPGLGDTAMYLCATSFRTKTQYYGYTFGSGTRLTVV.

The chain carries TRBV6-5 and TRBJ2-3; the match to TRBD2 covers 8 bases. The germline V gene has CDR1 MNHEY and CDR2 SVGAGI. The J segment lost 5 bases and the V segment lost 5 bases, leaving 6 bases of the junction unmatched. There are 14 residues in the CDR3. This CDR3 is CASSRTSSRDTQYF. The CDR3 DNA sequence: TGTGCCAGCAGTAGGACTAGCAGTAGAGATACGCAGTATTTT.

This clone has only a few counts. The chain couples TRBV11-2 to TRBJ1-6; D gene uncertain. There are 14 residues in the CDR3. Germline CDR1 reads SGHAT; CDR2 reads FQNNGV. V lost 4 bases and J 8 bases, leaving 12 bases between the germline ends. The CDR3 region is CASSSSSRDSPLHF. CDR3 nucleotides: TGTGCCAGCAGCTCATCGTCCCGGGATTCACCCCTCCACTTT.

The chain is built from TRBV2 and TRBJ1-2; no clear D gene. Germline CDR1 SNHLY, CDR2 FYNNEI. CDR3 length equals 11 residues. Between the trimmed V and J ends, which lost 11 bases and 5 bases, there was a span of 12 bases. CDR3 sequence: CAAEGIYGYTF. The CDR3 region has the DNA TGTGCCGCAGAAGGGATATATGGCTACACCTTC.

J is TRBJ2-3 and V is TRBV6-6, with TRBD1 matching 8 bases. Germline trimming cut 10 bases from V and 2 bases from J; bases unmatched to any gene: 8. CDR1 is MNHNY, CDR2 SVGAGI, per germline (reference sequence). This CDR3 contains 14 residues. The CDR3 nucleotides are TGTGCCACCAGGCGGGACAGGCACACAGATACGCAGTATTTT. Translated: CATRRDRHTDTQYF.

The rearrangement links TRBV21-1 to TRBJ2-7; TRBD2 is the table's D call, not checked against the DNA. TRBV21-1 is reported as a pseudogene. The CDR3 sequence is 16 residues long. The CDR3 DNA is TGTGCCAGCAGCCTCCCCAATAGCGGGAGGAAGGACGAGCAGTACTTC. This sequence encodes CASSLPNSGRKDEQYF.

This clone was detected once. The rearrangement links TRBV19 to TRBJ2-5; D not resolved. Trimming took off 3 bases at V and 2 bases at J, with 16 bases between the two ends. This CDR3 is 16 amino acids long. Germline V gene sequence: CDR1 LNHDA, CDR2 SQIVND (reference sequence). CDR3 residues: CASSILPITQQETQYF. CDR3 nucleotides: TGTGCCAGTAGTATTCTTCCGATAACTCAACAAGAGACCCAGTACTTC.

This clone turned up a few times. The chain uses TRBV7-9 and TRBJ1-2, with D perhaps matching TRBD1 (5 bases). The CDR3 sequence is 14 residues long. In germline, CDR1 is SEHNR, CDR2 FQNEAQ (reference sequence). V lost 2 bases and J 6 bases, leaving 13 bases between the germline ends. The chain's CDR3 is CASSLMQGEDGYTF. The CDR3 nucleotides are TGTGCCAGCAGCTTAATGCAGGGTGAAGATGGCTACACCTTC.

This clone was observed a handful of times. This same CDR3 is encoded by further DNA sequences in the sample. V is TRBV5-6 and J is TRBJ2-3; D remains ambiguous. Trimming left V 2 bases short and J 3 bases short, with 1 base between. The germline gives CDR1 SGHDT, CDR2 YYEEEE. The length of the CDR3 is 11 residues. DNA for the CDR3: TGTGCCAGCAGCTTTACAGATACGCAGTATTTT. It is translated as CASSFTDTQYF.

The chain combines TRBV10-1 with TRBJ1-2; tentatively, D is TRBD1 (5 bases). Germline V gene lookup returns CDR1 WNHNN and CDR2 SYGVQD (reference sequence). CDR3 length: 13 amino acids. Between the trimmed V and J ends, which lost 6 bases and 0 bases, there was a span of 8 bases. As DNA, the CDR3 is TGCGCCAGCAGCCCAGGGACTAACTATGGCTACACCTTC. It yields the protein CASSPGTNYGYTF.

Points on this clone: The same CDR3 arises from other DNA sequences in this sample as well. This rearrangement joins TRBV30 to TRBJ2-5; D call uncertain. V was cut by 0 bases and J by 3 bases, with 8 bases left in between. This CDR3 is 13 amino acids long. Germline V CDR1 and CDR2: GTSNPN, SVGIG (reference sequence). The CDR3 coding sequence is TGTGCCTGGAGTGTAAGGGCTAAAGAGACCCAGTACTTC. Translating it yields CAWSVRAKETQYF.

The chain uses TRBV18 and TRBJ2-7, with 7 positions matching TRBD1. The trim removed 3 bases at V and 6 bases at J, leaving 8 bases unmatched. The CDR3 runs to 14 residues. Germline loops: CDR1 KGHSH, CDR2 LQKENI. Here the CDR3 reads CASSPLMTGSEQYF. The CDR3 region has the DNA TGTGCCAGCTCACCCCTAATGACAGGGAGCGAGCAGTACTTC.